The entry below describes one T cell receptor beta chain. Its antigen is still unknown. The junction had 6 bases not matched to a gene; V was cut back by 3 bases and J by 4 bases. The CDR3 consists of 15 residues. Per germline, CDR1 MGHRA and CDR2 YSYEKL. This sample is part of a study of shared clonotypes between healthy human individuals. Overall study context: Per donor, three plates held CD4 naive cells, three held CD4 memory, two held CD8 naive and one held CD8 memory. General observations from the study: Specimens sampled were limited to blood, with tissue repertoires likely differing. Around 5% was the fraction of naive CD4 clonotypes found shared across four donors.

Terminally differentiated effector memory CD45RA+ cells were excluded from the naive CD8 cells, which were CD45RO-negative and positively selected for CCR7. The assay was immunoSEQ multiplex PCR, and TCRdb's table has in-frame clones only and misses some. The table includes some 2,000,000 clones, roughly 95% detected once. The clonotype was recovered from a man younger than 35 in good health. The chain uses TRBV4-1 and TRBJ2-3; TRBD1 agrees at 8 bases. Sequences were obtained from naive CD8+ T cells sorted from blood. This chain's CDR3 is CASSQGQVFPDTQYF. The CDR3 DNA follows: TGCGCCAGCAGCCAGGGACAGGTGTTCCCAGATACGCAGTATTTT.